The present T cell receptor beta chain was sequenced within a study of T cell responses to AZD1222 COVID-19 vaccine. Regarding the study as a whole: Spike-specific TCR breadth and depth went up after people got two AZD1222 doses. All repertoire sampling was performed exclusively after the peak T cell response. Donors in the cohort were predominantly white British and more often female, and clonal diversity was possibly underestimated. CD4 TCRs linked to vaccination spanned spike, dominating at 160-218 and 743-854.

Using immunoSEQ multiplex PCR, the repertoire was profiled, and TCRdb retains in-frame clones only, with some absent. The table includes around 130,000 clones, around nine tenths detected once. On this clone: Its target is unknown.

This CDR3 region has 15 residues. Trimming cost V 3 bases and J 3 bases, with 12 bases left between them. Germline V CDR1 and CDR2: MNHNS, SASEGT. The sample was peripheral blood, taken 28 days after the second dose of the MenACWY control vaccine. The chain recombines TRBV6-1 with TRBJ2-1, with D perhaps TRBD1 (5 bases). The sequence was collected from an adult who received the MenACWY meningococcal vaccine as a control. In DNA, the CDR3 is TGTGCCAGCAGTGACAGGGTTGGAGACTACAATGAGCAGTTCTTC. Translated, it gives CASSDRVGDYNEQFF.